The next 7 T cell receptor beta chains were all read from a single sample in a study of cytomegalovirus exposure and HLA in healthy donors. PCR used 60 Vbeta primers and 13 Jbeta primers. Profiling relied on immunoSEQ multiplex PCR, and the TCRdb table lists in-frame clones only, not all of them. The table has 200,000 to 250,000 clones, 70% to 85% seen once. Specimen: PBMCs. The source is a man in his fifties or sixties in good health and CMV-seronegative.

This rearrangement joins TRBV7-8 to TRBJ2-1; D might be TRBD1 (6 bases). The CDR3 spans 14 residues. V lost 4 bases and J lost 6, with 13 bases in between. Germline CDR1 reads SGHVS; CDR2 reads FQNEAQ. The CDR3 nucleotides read TGTGCCAGCAGCTGGGAGAGACAGGCCAATGAGCAGTTCTTC. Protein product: CASSWERQANEQFF.

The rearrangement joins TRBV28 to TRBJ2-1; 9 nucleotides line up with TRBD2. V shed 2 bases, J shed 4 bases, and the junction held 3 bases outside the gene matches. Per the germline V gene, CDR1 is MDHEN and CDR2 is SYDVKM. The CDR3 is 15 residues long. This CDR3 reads CASSLPSGGYNEQFF. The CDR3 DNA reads TGTGCCAGCAGTTTACCAAGCGGGGGGTACAATGAGCAGTTCTTC.

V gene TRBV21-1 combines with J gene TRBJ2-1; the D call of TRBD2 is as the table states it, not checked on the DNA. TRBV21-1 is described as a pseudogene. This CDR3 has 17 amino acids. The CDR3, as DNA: TGTGCCAGCAGCCCAGGGCTAGCGGGGGGTAAGGGCAATGAGCAGTTCTTC. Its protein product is CASSPGLAGGKGNEQFF.

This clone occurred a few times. Written as DNA, the CDR3 is TGTGCCAGCAGAGCTAGCGGAACCTTAGATACGCAGTATTTT. Protein: CASRASGTLDTQYF. The chain joins TRBV7-3 to TRBJ2-3; 7 bases agree with TRBD2. The CDR3 runs 14 residues. The germline V gene has CDR1 SGHTA and CDR2 FQGTGA. V lost 6 bases to trimming and J lost 5 bases; unmatched junction nucleotides: 8.

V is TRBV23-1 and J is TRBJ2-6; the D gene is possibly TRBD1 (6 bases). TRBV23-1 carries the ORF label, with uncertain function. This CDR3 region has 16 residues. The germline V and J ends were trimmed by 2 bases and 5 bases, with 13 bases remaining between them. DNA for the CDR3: TGCGCCAGCAGTCAAGGCCCAGGGGTAAGGGCCAACGTCCTGACTTTC. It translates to CASSQGPGVRANVLTF.

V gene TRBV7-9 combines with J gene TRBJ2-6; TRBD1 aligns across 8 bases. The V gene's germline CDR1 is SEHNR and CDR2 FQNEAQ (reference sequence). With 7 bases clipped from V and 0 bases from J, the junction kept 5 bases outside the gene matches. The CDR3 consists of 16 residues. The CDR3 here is CASTAGGHSGANVLTF. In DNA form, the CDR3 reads TGTGCCAGCACGGCAGGGGGCCACTCTGGGGCCAACGTCCTGACTTTC. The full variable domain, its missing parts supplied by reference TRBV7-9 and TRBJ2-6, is DTGVSQNPRHKITKRGQNVTFRCDPISEHNRLYWYRQTLGQGPEFLTYFQNEAQLEKSRLLSDRFSAERPKGSFSTLEIQRTEQGDSAMYLCASTAGGHSGANVLTFGAGSRLTVL.

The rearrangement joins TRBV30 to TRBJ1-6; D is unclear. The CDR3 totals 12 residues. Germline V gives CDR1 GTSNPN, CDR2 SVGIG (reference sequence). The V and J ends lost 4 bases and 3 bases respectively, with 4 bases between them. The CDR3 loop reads CAWTYYNSPLHF. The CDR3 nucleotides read TGTGCCTGGACTTACTATAATTCACCCCTCCACTTT.